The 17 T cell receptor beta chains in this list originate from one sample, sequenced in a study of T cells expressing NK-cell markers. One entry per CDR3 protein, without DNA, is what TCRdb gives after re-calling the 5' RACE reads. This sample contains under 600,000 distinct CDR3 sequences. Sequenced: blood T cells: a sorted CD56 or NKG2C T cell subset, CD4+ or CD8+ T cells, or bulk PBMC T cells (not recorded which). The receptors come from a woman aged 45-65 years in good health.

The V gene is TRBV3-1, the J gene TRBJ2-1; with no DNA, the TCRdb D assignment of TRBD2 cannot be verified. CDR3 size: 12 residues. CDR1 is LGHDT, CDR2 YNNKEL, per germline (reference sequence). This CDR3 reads CASSQDWRRQFF.

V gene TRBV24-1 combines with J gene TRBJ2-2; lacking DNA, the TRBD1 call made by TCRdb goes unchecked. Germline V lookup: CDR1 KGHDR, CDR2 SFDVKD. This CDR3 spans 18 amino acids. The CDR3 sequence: CATSGAKKGRRVTGELFF.

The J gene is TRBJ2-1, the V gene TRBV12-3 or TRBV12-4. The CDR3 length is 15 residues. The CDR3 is CASSLGKRAYNEQFF.

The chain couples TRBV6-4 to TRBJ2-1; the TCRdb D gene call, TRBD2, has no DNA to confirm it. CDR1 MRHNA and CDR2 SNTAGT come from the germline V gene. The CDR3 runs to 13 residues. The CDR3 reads CASSERDNNEQFF.

CDR3 sequence reads: CASNLPAQGNTQYF. The gene calls are TRBV6-2 or TRBV6-3 and TRBJ2-3; TCRdb designates TRBD1, a call that cannot be tested without DNA. Looked up from germline, CDR1 is MNHEY and CDR2 is SVGEGT. The CDR3 extends over 14 amino acids.

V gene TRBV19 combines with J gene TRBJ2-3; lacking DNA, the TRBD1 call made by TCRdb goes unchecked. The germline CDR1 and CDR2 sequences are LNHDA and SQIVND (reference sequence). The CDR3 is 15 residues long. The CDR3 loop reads CASSMSAGGTDTQYF.

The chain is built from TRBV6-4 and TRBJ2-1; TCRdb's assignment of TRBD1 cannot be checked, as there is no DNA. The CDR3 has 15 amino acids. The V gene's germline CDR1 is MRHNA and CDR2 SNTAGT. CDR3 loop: CASSGETGGIYEQFF.

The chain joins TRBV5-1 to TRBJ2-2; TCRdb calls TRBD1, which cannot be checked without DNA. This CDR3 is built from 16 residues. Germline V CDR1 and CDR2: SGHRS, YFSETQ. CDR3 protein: CASSWGLRDNTGELFF.

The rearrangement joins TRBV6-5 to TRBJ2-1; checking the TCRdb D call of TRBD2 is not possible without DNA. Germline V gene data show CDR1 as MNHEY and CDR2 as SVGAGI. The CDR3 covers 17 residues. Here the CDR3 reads CASRDLLGSGSYNEQFF.

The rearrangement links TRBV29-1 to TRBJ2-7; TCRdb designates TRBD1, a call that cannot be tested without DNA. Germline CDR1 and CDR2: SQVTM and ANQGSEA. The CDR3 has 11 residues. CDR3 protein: CSVGWGDEQYF.

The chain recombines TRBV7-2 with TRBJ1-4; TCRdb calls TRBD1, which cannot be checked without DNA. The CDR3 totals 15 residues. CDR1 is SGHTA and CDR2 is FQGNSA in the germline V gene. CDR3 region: CASSSRTATNEKLFF.

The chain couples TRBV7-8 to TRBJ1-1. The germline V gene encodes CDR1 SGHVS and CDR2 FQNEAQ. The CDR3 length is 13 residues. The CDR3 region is CASRPLVGLGAFF.

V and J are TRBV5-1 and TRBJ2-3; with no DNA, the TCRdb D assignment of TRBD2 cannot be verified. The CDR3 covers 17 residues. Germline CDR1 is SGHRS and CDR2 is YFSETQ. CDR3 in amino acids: CASSAGLAGGPSDTQYF.

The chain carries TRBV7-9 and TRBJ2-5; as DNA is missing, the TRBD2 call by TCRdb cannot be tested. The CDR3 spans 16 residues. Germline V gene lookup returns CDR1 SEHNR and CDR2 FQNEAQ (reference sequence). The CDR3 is CASSRGEEWSGETQYF.

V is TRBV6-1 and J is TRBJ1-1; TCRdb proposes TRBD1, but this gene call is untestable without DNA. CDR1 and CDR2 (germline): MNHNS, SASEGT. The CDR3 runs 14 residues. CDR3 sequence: CASSELQVSGEAFF.

The chain's CDR3 is CASSWTGGPGEQFF. V and J are TRBV11-2 and TRBJ2-1; TCRdb gives TRBD2 as the D gene, but with no DNA this cannot be confirmed. Germline values: CDR1 SGHAT, CDR2 FQNNGV. The CDR3 totals 14 residues.

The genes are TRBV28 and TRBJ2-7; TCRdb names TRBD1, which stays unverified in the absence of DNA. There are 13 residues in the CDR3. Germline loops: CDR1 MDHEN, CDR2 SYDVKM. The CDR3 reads CASRQGALYEQYF.